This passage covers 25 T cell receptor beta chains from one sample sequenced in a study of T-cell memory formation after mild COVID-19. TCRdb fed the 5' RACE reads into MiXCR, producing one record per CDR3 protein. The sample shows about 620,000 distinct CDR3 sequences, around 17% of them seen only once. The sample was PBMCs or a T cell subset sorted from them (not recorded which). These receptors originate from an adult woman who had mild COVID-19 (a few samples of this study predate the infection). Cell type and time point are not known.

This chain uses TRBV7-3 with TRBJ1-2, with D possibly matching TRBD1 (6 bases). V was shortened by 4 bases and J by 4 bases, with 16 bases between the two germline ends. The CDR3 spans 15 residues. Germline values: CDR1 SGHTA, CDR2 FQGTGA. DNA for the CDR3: TGTGCCAGCAGCTCCTCCCCCGGGACAACCTATGGCTACACCTTC. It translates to CASSSSPGTTYGYTF.

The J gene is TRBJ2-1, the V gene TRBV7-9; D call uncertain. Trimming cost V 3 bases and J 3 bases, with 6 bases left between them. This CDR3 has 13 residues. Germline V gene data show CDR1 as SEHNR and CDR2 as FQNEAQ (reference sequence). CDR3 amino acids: CASSFLVYNEQFF. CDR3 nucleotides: TGTGCCAGCAGCTTCCTCGTCTACAATGAGCAGTTCTTC.

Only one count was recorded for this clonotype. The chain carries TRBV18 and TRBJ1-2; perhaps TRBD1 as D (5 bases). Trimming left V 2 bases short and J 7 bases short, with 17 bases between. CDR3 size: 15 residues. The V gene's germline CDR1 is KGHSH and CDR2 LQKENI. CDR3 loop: CASSPEYPARGGYTF. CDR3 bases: TGTGCCAGCTCACCAGAGTACCCGGCGAGGGGTGGCTACACCTTC.

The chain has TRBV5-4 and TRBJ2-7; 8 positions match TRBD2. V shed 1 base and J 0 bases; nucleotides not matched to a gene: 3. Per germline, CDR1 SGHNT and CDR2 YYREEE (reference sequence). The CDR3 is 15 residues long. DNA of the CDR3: TGTGCCAGCAGCTTGTCCGGGAGGGGCTCCTACGAGCAGTACTTC. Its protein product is CASSLSGRGSYEQYF.

The CDR3, as DNA: TGTGCCACCAGAGGGACAGGGGGAACTGAAGCTTTCTTT. As protein: CATRGTGGTEAFF. The chain recombines TRBV24-1 with TRBJ1-1, with 11 bases that match TRBD1. Germline V gives CDR1 KGHDR, CDR2 SFDVKD. Trimming at V came to 7 bases and at J to 5 bases, leaving 2 bases not matched to a gene. There are 13 residues in the CDR3.

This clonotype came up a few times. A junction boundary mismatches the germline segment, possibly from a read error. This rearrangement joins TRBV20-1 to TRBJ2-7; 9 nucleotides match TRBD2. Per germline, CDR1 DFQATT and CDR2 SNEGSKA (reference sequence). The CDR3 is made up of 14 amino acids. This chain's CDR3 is CSPMGRGGSHEQYF. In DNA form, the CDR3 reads TGCAGTCCCATGGGGCGGGGGGGCTCCCACGAGCAGTACTTC.

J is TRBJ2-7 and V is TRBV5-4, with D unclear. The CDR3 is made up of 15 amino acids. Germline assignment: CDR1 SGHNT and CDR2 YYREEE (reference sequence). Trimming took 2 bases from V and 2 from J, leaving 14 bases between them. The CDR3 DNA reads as TGTGCCAGCAGCTTCCAGGATCGGCCTCCCTACGAGCAGTACTTC. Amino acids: CASSFQDRPPYEQYF.

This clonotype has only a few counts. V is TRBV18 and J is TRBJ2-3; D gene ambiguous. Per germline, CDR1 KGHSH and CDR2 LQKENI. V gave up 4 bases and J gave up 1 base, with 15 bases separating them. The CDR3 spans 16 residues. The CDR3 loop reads CASSRTVLYGTDTQYF. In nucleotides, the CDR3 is TGTGCCAGCTCACGTACTGTACTCTATGGCACAGATACGCAGTATTTT.

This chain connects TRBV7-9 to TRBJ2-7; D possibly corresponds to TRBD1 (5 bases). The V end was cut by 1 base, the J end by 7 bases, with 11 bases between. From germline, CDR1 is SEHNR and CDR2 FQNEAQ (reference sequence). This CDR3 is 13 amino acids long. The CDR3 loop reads CASSLGAQGEQYF. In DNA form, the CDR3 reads TGTGCCAGCAGCTTAGGGGCCCAGGGAGAGCAGTACTTC.

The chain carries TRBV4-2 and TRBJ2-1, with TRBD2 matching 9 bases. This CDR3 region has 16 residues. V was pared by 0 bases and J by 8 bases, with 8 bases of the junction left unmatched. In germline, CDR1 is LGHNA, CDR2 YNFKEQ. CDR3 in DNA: TGTGCCAGCAGCCAAGATATGAGCGGGGGGAGGGATGAGCAGTTCTTC. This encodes CASSQDMSGGRDEQFF.

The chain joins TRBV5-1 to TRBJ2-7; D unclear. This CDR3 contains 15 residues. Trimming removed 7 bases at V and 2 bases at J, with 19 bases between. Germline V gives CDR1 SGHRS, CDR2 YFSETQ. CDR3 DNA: TGCGCCAGCCAAAAGGACGGAGTCCCTACCTACGAGCAGTACTTC. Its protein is CASQKDGVPTYEQYF.

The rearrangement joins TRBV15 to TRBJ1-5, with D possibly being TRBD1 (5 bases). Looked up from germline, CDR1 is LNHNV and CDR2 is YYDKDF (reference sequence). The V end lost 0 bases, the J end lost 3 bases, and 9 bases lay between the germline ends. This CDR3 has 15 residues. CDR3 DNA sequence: TGTGCCACCAGCAGAGATCTGACAGACAATCAGCCCCAGCATTTT. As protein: CATSRDLTDNQPQHF.

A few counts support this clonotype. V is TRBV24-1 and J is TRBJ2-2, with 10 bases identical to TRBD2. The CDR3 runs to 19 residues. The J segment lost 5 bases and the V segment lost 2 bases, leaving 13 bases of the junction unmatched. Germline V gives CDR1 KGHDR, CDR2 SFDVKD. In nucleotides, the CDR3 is TGTGCCACCAGTGATTCATCCCAAGCGGGAGGGTTGCGTACCGGGGAGCTGTTTTTT. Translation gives CATSDSSQAGGLRTGELFF.

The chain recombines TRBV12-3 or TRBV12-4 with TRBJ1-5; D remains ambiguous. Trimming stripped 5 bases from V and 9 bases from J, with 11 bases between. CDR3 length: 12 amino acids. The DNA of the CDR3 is TGTGCCAGCAGTCTCAACTTAGGGCCCCAGCATTTT. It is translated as CASSLNLGPQHF.

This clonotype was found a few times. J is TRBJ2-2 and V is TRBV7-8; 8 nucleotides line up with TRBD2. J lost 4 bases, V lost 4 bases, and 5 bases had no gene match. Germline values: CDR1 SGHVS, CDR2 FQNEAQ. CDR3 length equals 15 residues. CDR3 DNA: TGTGCCAGCAGCTATACGGGACTAGGCACCGGGGAGCTGTTTTTT. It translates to CASSYTGLGTGELFF. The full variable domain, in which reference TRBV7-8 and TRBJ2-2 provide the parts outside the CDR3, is GAGVSQSPRYKVAKRGQDVALRCDPISGHVSLFWYQQALGQGPEFLTYFQNEAQLDKSGLPSDRFFAERPEGSVSTLKIQRTQQEDSAVYLCASSYTGLGTGELFFGEGSRLTVL.

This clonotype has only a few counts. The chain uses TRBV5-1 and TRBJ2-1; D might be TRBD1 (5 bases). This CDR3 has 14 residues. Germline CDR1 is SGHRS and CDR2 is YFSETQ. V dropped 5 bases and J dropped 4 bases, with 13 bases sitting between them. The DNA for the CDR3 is TGCGCCAGCAGGGCCAGGGATACATACAATGAGCAGTTCTTC. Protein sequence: CASRARDTYNEQFF.

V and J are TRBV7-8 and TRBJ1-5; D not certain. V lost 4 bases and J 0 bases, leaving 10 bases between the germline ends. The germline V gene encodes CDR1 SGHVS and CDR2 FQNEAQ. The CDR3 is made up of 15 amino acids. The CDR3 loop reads CASSSDGHSNQPQHF. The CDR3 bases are TGTGCCAGCAGCTCGGACGGTCATAGCAATCAGCCCCAGCATTTT. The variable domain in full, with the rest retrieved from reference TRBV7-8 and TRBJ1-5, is GAGVSQSPRYKVAKRGQDVALRCDPISGHVSLFWYQQALGQGPEFLTYFQNEAQLDKSGLPSDRFFAERPEGSVSTLKIQRTQQEDSAVYLCASSSDGHSNQPQHFGDGTRLSIL.

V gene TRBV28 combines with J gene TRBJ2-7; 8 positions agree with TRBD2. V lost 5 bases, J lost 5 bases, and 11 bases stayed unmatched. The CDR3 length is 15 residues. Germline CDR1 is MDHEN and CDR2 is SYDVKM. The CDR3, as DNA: TGTGCCAGCAGTCCTAATGGACTAGCCGACGACGAGCAGTACTTC. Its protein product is CASSPNGLADDEQYF.

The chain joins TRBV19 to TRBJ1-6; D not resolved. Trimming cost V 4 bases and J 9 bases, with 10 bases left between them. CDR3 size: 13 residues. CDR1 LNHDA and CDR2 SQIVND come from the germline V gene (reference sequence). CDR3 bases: TGTGCCAGTAGTAGCCAGGCATCTTCACCCCTCCACTTT. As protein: CASSSQASSPLHF.

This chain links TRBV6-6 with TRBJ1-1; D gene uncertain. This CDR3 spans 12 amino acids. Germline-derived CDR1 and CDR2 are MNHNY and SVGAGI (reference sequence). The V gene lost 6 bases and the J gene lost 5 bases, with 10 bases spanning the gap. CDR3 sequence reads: CASSYPETEAFF. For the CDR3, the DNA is TGTGCCAGCAGCTACCCGGAGACTGAAGCTTTCTTT.

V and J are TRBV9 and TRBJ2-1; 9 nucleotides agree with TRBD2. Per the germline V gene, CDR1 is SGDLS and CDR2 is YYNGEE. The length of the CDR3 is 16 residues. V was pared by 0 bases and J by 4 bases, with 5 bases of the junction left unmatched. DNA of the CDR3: TGTGCCAGCAGCGTAGGGCTAGCGGGGACATACAATGAGCAGTTCTTC. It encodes CASSVGLAGTYNEQFF.

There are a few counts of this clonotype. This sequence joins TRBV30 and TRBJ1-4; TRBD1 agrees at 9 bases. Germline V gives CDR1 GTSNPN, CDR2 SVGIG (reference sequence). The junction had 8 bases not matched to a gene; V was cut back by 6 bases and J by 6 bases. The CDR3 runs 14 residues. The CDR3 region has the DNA TGTGCCTGTACCATACAGGGGGCGGATGAAAAACTGTTTTTT. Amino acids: CACTIQGADEKLFF.

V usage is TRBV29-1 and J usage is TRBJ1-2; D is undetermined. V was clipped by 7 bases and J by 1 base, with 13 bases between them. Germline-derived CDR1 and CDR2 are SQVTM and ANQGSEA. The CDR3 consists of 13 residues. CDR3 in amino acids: CSALQGGNYGYTF. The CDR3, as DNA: TGCAGCGCCCTCCAAGGTGGTAACTATGGCTACACCTTC.

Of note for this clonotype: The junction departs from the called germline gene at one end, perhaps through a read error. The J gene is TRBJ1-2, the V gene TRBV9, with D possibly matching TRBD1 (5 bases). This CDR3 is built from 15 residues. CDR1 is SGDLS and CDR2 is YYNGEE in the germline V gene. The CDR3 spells CASGVARAEWYGYTF. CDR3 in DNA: TGTGCCAGCGGCGTAGCCAGGGCGGAGTGGTATGGCTACACCTTC. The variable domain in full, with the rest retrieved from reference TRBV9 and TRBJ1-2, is DSGVTQTPKHLITATGQRVTLRCSPRSGDLSVYWYQQSLDQGLQFLIQYYNGEERAKGNILERFSAQQFPDLHSELNLSSLELGDSALYFCASGVARAEWYGYTFGSGTRLTVV.

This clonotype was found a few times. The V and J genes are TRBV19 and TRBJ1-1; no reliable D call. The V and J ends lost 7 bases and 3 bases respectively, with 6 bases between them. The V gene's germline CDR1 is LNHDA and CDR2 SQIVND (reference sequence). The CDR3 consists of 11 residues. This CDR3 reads CASNRDTEAFF. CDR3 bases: TGTGCCAGTAATCGGGACACTGAAGCTTTCTTT.